The clone carrying this T cell receptor (beta chain) is classed as medium-sized. Its target is unknown. The CDR3 sequence is 16 residues long. Germline V gene sequence: CDR1 LNHNV, CDR2 YYDKDF (reference sequence). J was trimmed by 7 bases and V by 5 bases; bases with no gene match: 9. This sample stems from a study of metastatic and nonmetastatic thyroid tumors. Study in general: Repertoire comparisons spanned blood and tumor or nodule tissue from malignant and benign thyroid patients. Study findings and constraints: Benign nodules reportedly had significantly lower TCR beta diversity than malignant thyroid tumors in blood and tumor.

Ahead of thyroid surgery, no patient had received treatment of any kind. TCRdb ran MiXCR on the PCR reads. The sample has about 14,000 clones; approximately 31% are singletons. This sequence originates from a female donor with papillary thyroid cancer or a benign thyroid nodule (not recorded which). Some clones in this sample may be carry-over from other donors' samples. V gene TRBV15 combines with J gene TRBJ1-6; 9 bases map to TRBD1. Material: tumor tissue. CDR3 nucleotide sequence: TGTGCCACCAGCTTCGGAGCCGGGACAGGGAATTCACCCCTCCACTTT. Translated, it gives CATSFGAGTGNSPLHF.